This T cell receptor (beta chain) was found in a study of Ad26.COV2.S vaccination and SARS-CoV-2 variants. Study observations and caveats: Quantification of TCR breadth and depth may have yielded underestimates of total T cell responses.

To note about this clone: The antigen is not known.

Generated by immunoSEQ multiplex PCR, the TCRdb table keeps only in-frame clones and is missing some. The table has 510,000 or so clones, around 88% seen once; the top ten hold 9.5% to 15%. The treatment is: 19 received Ad26.COV2.S at low or high dose, single or two shots; 5 received placebo; per-sample allocation not given. Samples came from day 63 after the first vaccine or placebo injection. Boston supplied an adult donor aged 18-55 years. V lost 4 bases and J lost 5, with 12 bases in between. CDR3 length: 13 amino acids. CDR1 SGDLS and CDR2 YYNGEE come from the germline V gene. V gene TRBV9 combines with J gene TRBJ1-1, with a possible D match to TRBD1 (5 bases). The sequences come from peripheral blood, collected in a trial of Ad26.COV2.S vaccine versus placebo. The clonotype comes from a person aged 18-65 years who received the Ad26.COV2.S COVID-19 vaccine or a placebo. As DNA, the CDR3 is TGTGCCAGCAGCAAGAACCAGGGAACTGAAGCTTTCTTT. Amino acid sequence: CASSKNQGTEAFF.